This T cell receptor (beta chain) originates from a study of blood T cell repertoires in COVID-19. At the level of the study: Samples representing acute and convalescent COVID-19 were sourced from the United States, Italy and Spain. Sources were T cells, B-cell-depleted T cells, or PBMCs; the material itself was cDNA or gDNA.

Authors' processing steps: Researchers report that nucleated cell counts were estimated from reference gene primer amplification. Method: immunoSEQ multiplex PCR; TCRdb's copy keeps in-frame clones and lacks some. The D gene and trimming were derived from the DNA, and the V and J assignments and clone size from that table. The sample holds about 74,000 clones; 84% are singletons and the top ten take 8% to 9%. CDR3 length: 13 residues. CDR1 and CDR2 from the germline V gene are SGHRS and YFSETQ. V lost 4 bases to trimming and J lost 4 bases; unmatched junction nucleotides: 4. Input material: peripheral blood. The chain employs TRBV5-1 and TRBJ1-1; 7 nucleotides align to TRBD1. This receptor was obtained from a man in his forties or fifties with active COVID-19. For the CDR3, the DNA is TGCGCCAGCAGCATTACAGGGGCCACTGAAGCTTTCTTT. Translated, it gives CASSITGATEAFF.